Following are 14 T cell receptor beta chains from one sample sequenced in a study of T cells in women clearing cervical HPV infection. Repertoires were generated with immunoSEQ multiplex PCR, while TCRdb's copy carries only in-frame clones and drops some. In all, the sample yields 15,000 to 20,000 clones. Sequencing was performed on blood buffy coat. All receptors come from a woman between 18 and 70 years old with a cervical HPV16 infection that either progressed to CIN3+ or cleared (not recorded which).

A word on this clone: The read finishes 3 residues shy of the CDR3 end, and the germline J gene is used to complete it. The chain combines TRBV14 with TRBJ1-2; D perhaps matches TRBD1 (5 bases). Looked up from germline, CDR1 is SGHDN and CDR2 is FVKESK. CDR3 length equals 17 residues. The covered CDR3 bases are TGTGCCAGCAGCCCCGCAGTCCTCAGCGGGGGTATGTACGAC. Its translation: CASSPAVLSGGMYD. The full CDR3 reads CASSPAVLSGGMYDYTF.

About this clone itself: The read gets to within 3 residues of the CDR3 end, and the germline J gene fills in the rest. The rearrangement uses TRBV6-1 and TRBJ2-3, with D possibly TRBD1 on 5 matching bases. The CDR3 length is 17 residues. Germline V gives CDR1 MNHNS, CDR2 SASEGT. V lost 2 bases to trimming and J lost 0 bases, with 15 bases between them. The CDR3 spells CASSELSRVKSTDTQYF. CDR3 bases read: TGTGCCAGCAGTGAACTGTCCAGGGTCAAGAGCACAGATACG.

With regard to this clone: The missing CDR3 end, 3 residues past where the read stops, is filled in from the germline J gene. V is TRBV29-1 and J is TRBJ2-2; 7 positions agree with TRBD1. The ends lost 4 bases at V and 9 bases at J; junction bases unmatched: 14. The germline gives CDR1 SQVTM, CDR2 ANQGSEA. The CDR3 contains 15 residues. This CDR3 reads CSVVERGTESRELFF. CDR3 DNA (partial): TGCAGCGTTGTCGAGAGAGGGACAGAGTCCCGGGAG.

As concerns this clone: The read finishes 3 residues shy of the CDR3 end, and the germline J gene is used to complete it. The chain has TRBV5-1 and TRBJ2-4, with 9 bases aligning to TRBD1. Germline CDR1 is SGHRS and CDR2 is YFSETQ. The CDR3 extends over 13 amino acids. CDR3 DNA (partial): TGCGCCAGCAGCCAGGGACAGGGCGAACTT. This translates into CASSQGQGEL. The entire CDR3 sequence reads CASSQGQGELQYF.

Of note for this clone: The missing CDR3 end, 3 residues past where the read stops, is filled in from the germline J gene. The chain carries TRBV29-1 and TRBJ2-2; TRBD1 matches 7 bases. CDR3 length: 13 residues. The germline CDR1 and CDR2 sequences are SQVTM and ANQGSEA. The CDR3 here is CSARDSYNEKLFF. The DNA read from the CDR3 is TGCAGCGCCCGGGACAGTTATAATGAAAAG.

A note on this clone: The sequence runs out 3 residues before the end of the CDR3; the remainder is reconstructed from the germline J gene. The rearrangement uses TRBV20-1 and TRBJ1-5, with 9 bases identical to TRBD1. The CDR3 runs to 16 residues. Germline V gene sequence: CDR1 DFQATT, CDR2 SNEGSKA (reference sequence). J gave up 6 bases and V 1 base, and 10 bases lay outside the gene matches. CDR3 amino acids: CSARGSGQGSGQPQHF. The sequenced CDR3 bases are TGCAGTGCTAGAGGCTCGGGACAGGGAAGTGGTCAGCCC.

Turning to this clone: The DNA ends 3 residues before the CDR3 does, and the rest of the CDR3 is filled in from the germline J gene. The rearrangement joins TRBV20-1 to TRBJ2-3, with 7 bases identical to TRBD1. The CDR3 has 14 amino acids. In germline, CDR1 is DFQATT, CDR2 SNEGSKA (reference sequence). After removal of 6 bases from V and 1 base from J, the junction contained 7 bases not matched to a gene. CDR3 amino acids: CSAPTGTGTDTQYF. The covered CDR3 bases are TGCAGTGCCCCGACCGGGACAGGCACAGATACG.

With respect to this clone: Read coverage stops 3 residues before the CDR3 terminus; the germline J gene supplies the remainder. The chain recombines TRBV2 with TRBJ2-2, with 11 positions matching TRBD2. The CDR3 totals 15 residues. V lost 11 bases and J lost 0; bases outside the gene matches: 5. The V gene's germline CDR1 is SNHLY and CDR2 FYNNEI. The DNA read from the CDR3 is TGTGCCTCAACTAGCGGGGGCGCGAACACCGGGGAG. It specifies CASTSGGANTGE. The whole CDR3 protein is CASTSGGANTGELFF.

A word on this clone: The read falls 3 residues short of the CDR3 end, and the missing part is taken from the germline J gene. The chain recombines TRBV28 with TRBJ2-6; possibly TRBD2 for D (6 bases). The CDR3 length is 15 residues. The germline gives CDR1 MDHEN, CDR2 SYDVKM. V was clipped by 3 bases and J by 2 bases, with 8 bases between them. The sequenced part of the CDR3 DNA is TGTGCCAGCAGTTTTGGGGGGACTGGGGCCAACGTC. Residues: CASSFGGTGANV. The entire CDR3 is CASSFGGTGANVLTF.

A note on this clone: The CDR3 end is not reached by the read, which stops 3 residues before it; the germline J gene fills it in. This chain links TRBV19 with TRBJ1-4; TRBD1 matches at 8 bases. Germline trimming cut 7 bases from V and 10 bases from J; bases unmatched to any gene: 11. The CDR3 sequence is 14 residues long. Germline V gene lookup returns CDR1 LNHDA and CDR2 SQIVND (reference sequence). The CDR3 protein is CASTGTGGTTKLFF. CDR3 DNA, as far as it was read: TGTGCCAGTACCGGGACAGGAGGTACGACAAAA. Full variable domain (rest looked up from reference TRBV19 and TRBJ1-4): DGGITQSPKYLFRKEGQNVTLSCEQNLNHDAMYWYRQDPGQGLRLIYYSQIVNDFQKGDIAEGYSVSREKKESFPLTVTSAQKNPTAFYLCASTGTGGTTKLFFGSGTQLSVL.

A note on this clone: The read is 3 residues too short to cover the CDR3 end, so that end is filled in from the germline J gene. The chain links TRBV19 to TRBJ2-3; the match to TRBD1 covers 10 bases. CDR3 length: 20 residues. Per the germline V gene, CDR1 is LNHDA and CDR2 is SQIVND (reference sequence). Incomplete CDR3 DNA: TGTGCCAGTAGTACCGATTCCGGGACAGGGGCCTCACTTGGCAATCAGCCG. Translation gives CASSTDSGTGASLGNQP. The full CDR3 sequence reads CASSTDSGTGASLGNQPQYF.

About this clone: The read ends 3 residues shy of where the CDR3 ends; the end is completed using the germline J gene. This chain uses TRBV2 with TRBJ2-1; 11 bases align to TRBD2. The CDR3 spans 14 residues. The germline V gene encodes CDR1 SNHLY and CDR2 FYNNEI. With 6 bases clipped from V and 8 bases from J, the junction kept 6 bases outside the gene matches. The sequenced part of the CDR3 DNA is TGTGCCAGCAGATCGACTAGCGGGATGGATGAG. This codes for CASRSTSGMDE. Given in full, the CDR3 is CASRSTSGMDEQFF.

A remark on this clone: The CDR3 end is not reached by the read, which stops 3 residues before it; the germline J gene fills it in. This sequence joins TRBV19 and TRBJ1-5; unclear D gene. Germline V gene data show CDR1 as LNHDA and CDR2 as SQIVND (reference sequence). There are 13 residues in the CDR3. Trimming took 5 bases from V and 7 from J, leaving 12 bases between them. CDR3 sequence: CASSLNAYQPQHF. The CDR3 bases that were read are TGTGCCAGTAGTTTAAATGCGTACCAGCCC.

Turning to this clone: The CDR3 extends 3 residues past the end of the read, so its final part is completed from the germline J gene. The chain is built from TRBV5-1 and TRBJ2-2; 7 positions agree with TRBD2. CDR1 and CDR2 from the germline V gene are SGHRS and YFSETQ. The CDR3 totals 14 residues. V was clipped by 2 bases and J by 9 bases; unmatched bases: 7. The part of the CDR3 DNA that was read is TGCGCCAGCAGCTTTCGGGGGGATCAGAGGGAG. The encoded protein is CASSFRGDQRE. The whole CDR3 reads CASSFRGDQRELFF.